This T cell receptor (beta chain) appears in the sequencing data of a study of molecular identifiers for immune sequencing clone quantification. For the study at large: Naive CD8 RNA (20,000 or 100,000 cells) was divided into five aliquots, with four sequenced.

The V and J ends lost 2 bases and 5 bases respectively, with 6 bases between them. In germline, CDR1 is MNHNS, CDR2 SASEGT. The CDR3 extends over 12 amino acids. Libraries for naive CD8 T cells, which were made from about 20,000 to 1,000,000 sorted cells, drew on 10%, 30% or 50% of the RNA. Preparation of the bulk TCR libraries relied on previously described methods and listed TCR primers. TCRdb re-called the PCR reads through MiXCR, storing one row per CDR3 protein. Here the sample spans under 600,000 distinct CDR3 sequences, roughly a fifth being singletons. This clonotype has at least ten counts. V usage is TRBV6-1 and J usage is TRBJ1-1; no definite D call. Source material: naive CD8+ T cells from blood, with Jurkat cell RNA spiked in. Subset reported: FACS-sorted CD8+CD4-CCR7+CD45RA+ naive T cells. This receptor was identified in a human donor in good health. Some libraries in this study had Jurkat cell RNA spiked in. This chain's CDR3 is CASSEIGTEAFF. The CDR3 DNA reads TGTGCCAGCAGTGAAATAGGGACTGAAGCTTTCTTT.